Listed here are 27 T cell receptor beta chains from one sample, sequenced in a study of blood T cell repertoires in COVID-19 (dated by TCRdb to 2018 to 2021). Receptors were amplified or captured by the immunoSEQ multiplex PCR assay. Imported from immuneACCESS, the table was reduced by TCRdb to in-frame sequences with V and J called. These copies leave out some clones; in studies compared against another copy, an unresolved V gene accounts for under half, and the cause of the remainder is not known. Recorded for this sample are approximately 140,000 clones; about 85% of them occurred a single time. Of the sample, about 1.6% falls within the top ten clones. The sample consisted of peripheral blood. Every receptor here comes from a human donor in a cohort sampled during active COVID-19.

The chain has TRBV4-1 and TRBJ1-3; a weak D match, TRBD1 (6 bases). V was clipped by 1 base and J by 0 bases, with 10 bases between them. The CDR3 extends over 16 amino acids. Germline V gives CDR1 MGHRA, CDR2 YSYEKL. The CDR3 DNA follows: TGCGCCAGCAGCCAAGCCGAGGACAGCTCTGGAAACACCATATATTTT. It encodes CASSQAEDSSGNTIYF.

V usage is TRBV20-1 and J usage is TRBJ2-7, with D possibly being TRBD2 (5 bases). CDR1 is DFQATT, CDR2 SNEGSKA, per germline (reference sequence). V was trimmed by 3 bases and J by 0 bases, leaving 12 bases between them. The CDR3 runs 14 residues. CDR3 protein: CSASGLLLSYEQYF. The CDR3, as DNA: TGCAGTGCTAGTGGACTGCTCCTCTCCTACGAGCAGTACTTC.

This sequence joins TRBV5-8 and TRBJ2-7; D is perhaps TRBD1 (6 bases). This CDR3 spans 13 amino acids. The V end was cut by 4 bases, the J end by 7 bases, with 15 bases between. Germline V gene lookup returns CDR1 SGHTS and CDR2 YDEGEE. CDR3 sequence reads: CASSVRDTAEQYF. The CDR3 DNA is TGTGCCAGCAGCGTCCGGGACACGGCGGAGCAGTACTTC.

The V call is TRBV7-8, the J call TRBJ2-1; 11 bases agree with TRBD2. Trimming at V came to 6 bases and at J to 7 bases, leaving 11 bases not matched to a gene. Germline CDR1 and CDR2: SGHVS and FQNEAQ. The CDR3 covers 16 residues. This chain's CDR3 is CASSGLAGPGGNEQFF. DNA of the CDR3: TGTGCCAGCAGTGGACTAGCGGGCCCCGGGGGGAATGAGCAGTTCTTC.

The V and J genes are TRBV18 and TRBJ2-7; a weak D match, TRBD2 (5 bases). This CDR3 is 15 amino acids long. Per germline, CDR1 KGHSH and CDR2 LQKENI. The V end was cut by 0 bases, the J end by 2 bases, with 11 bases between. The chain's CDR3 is CASSPPAAATYEQYF. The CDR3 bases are TGTGCCAGCTCACCACCGGCAGCGGCTACCTACGAGCAGTACTTC.

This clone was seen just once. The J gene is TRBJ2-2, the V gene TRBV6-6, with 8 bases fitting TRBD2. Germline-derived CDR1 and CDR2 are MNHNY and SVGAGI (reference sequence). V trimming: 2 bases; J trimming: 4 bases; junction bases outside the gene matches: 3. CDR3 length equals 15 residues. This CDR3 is CASSYSGGTTGELFF. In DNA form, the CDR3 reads TGTGCCAGCAGTTACAGCGGGGGAACCACCGGGGAGCTGTTTTTT.

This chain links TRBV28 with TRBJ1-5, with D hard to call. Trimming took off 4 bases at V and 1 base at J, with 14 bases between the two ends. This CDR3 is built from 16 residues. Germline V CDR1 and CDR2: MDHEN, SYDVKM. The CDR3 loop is CASSSQPRLSNQPQHF. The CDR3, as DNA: TGTGCCAGCAGTTCACAGCCGCGCCTAAGCAATCAGCCCCAGCATTTT.

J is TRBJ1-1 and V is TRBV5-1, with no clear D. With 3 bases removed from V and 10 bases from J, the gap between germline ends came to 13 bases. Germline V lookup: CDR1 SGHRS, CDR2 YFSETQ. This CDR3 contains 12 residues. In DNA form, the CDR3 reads TGCGCCAGCAGCTCCCGGGGATTACGAGCTTTCTTT. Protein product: CASSSRGLRAFF.

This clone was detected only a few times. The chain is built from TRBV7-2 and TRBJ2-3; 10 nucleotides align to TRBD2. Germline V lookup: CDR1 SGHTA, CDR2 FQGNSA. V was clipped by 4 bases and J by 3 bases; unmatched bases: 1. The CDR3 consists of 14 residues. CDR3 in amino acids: CASSSGLATDTQYF. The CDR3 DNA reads TGTGCCAGCAGCTCGGGACTAGCGACAGATACGCAGTATTTT.

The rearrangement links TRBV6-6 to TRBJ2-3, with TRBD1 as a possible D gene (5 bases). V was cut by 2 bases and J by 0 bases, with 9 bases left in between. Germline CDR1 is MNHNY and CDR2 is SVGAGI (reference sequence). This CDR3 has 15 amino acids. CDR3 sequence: CASSYRGTSTDTQYF. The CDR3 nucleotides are TGTGCCAGCAGTTACAGGGGAACTAGCACAGATACGCAGTATTTT.

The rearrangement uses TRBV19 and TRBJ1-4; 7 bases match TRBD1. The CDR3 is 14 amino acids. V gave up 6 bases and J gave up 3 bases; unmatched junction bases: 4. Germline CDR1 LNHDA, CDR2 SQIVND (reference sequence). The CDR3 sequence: CASRGTASNEKLFF. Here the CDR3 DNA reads TGTGCCAGTAGGGGGACAGCTTCTAATGAAAAACTGTTTTTT.

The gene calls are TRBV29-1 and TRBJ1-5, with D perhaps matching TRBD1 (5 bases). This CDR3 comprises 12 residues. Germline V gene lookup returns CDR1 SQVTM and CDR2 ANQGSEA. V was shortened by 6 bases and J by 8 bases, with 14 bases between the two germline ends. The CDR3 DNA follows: TGCAGCGTCACCCAAGGAGGGGAGCCCCAGCATTTT. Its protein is CSVTQGGEPQHF.

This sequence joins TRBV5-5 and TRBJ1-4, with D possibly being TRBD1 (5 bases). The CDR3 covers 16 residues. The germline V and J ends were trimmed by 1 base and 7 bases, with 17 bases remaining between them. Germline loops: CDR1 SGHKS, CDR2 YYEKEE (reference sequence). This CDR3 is CASSLSSRGGGEKLFF. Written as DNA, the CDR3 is TGTGCCAGCAGCTTGTCGTCGCGAGGCGGGGGTGAAAAACTGTTTTTT. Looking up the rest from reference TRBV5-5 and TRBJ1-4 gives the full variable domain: DAGVTQSPTHLIKTRGQQVTLRCSPISGHKSVSWYQQVLGQGPQFIFQYYEKEERGRGNFPDRFSARQFPNYSSELNVNALLLGDSALYLCASSLSSRGGGEKLFFGSGTQLSVL.

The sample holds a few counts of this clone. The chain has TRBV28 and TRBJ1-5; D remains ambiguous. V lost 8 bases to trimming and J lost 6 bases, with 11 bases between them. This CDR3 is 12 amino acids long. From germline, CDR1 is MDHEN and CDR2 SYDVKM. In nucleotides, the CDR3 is TGTGCCAGCGGTAAGAATAGTCAGCCCCAGCATTTT. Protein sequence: CASGKNSQPQHF.

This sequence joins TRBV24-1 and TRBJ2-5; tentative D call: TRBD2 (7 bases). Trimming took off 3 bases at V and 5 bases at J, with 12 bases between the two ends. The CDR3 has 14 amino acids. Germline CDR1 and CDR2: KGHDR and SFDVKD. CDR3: CATSDGGARETQYF. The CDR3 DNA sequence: TGTGCCACCAGTGATGGGGGGGCTCGGGAGACCCAGTACTTC.

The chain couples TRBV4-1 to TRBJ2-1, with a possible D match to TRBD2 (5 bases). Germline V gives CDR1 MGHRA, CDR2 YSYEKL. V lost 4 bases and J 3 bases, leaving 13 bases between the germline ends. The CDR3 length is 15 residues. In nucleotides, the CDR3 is TGCGCCAGCAGCCCTGTATCCCGGGGCTACAATGAGCAGTTCTTC. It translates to CASSPVSRGYNEQFF.

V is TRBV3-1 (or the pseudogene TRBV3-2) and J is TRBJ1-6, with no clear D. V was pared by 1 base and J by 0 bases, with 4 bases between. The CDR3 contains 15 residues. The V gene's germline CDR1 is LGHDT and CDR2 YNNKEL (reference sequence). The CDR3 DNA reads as TGTGCCAGCAGCCAAGGGAGCTCCTATAATTCACCCCTCCACTTT. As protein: CASSQGSSYNSPLHF.

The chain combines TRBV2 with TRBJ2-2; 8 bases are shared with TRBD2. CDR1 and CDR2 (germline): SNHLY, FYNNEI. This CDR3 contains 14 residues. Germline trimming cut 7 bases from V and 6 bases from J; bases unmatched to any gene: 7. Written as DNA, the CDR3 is TGTGCCAGCAACGGGGGGGCATCGGCCGGGGAGCTGTTTTTT. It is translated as CASNGGASAGELFF.

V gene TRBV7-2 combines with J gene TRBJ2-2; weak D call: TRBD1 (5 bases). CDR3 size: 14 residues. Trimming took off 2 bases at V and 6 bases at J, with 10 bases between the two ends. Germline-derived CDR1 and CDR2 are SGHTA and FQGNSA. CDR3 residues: CASSLLTAPGELFF. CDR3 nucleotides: TGTGCCAGCAGCTTATTGACAGCCCCCGGGGAGCTGTTTTTT.

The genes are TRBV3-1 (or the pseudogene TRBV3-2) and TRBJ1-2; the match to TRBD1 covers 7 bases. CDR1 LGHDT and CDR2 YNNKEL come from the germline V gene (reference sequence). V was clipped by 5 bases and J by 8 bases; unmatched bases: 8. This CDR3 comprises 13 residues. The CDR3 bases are TGTGCCAGCAGCGGCTCCCAGGGGGTCGGCTACACCTTC. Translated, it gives CASSGSQGVGYTF.

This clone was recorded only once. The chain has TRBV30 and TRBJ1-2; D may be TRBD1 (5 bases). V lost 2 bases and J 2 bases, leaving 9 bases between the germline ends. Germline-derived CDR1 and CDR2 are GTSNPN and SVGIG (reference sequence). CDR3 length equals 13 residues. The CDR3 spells CAWSRQLNYGYTF. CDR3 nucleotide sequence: TGTGCCTGGAGTAGACAGCTGAACTATGGCTACACCTTC.

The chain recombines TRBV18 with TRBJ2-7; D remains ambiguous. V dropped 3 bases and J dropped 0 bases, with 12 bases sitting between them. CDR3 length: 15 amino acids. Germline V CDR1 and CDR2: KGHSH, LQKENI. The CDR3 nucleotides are TGTGCCAGCTCACCGAGACACGTGAGCTCCTACGAGCAGTACTTC. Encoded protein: CASSPRHVSSYEQYF. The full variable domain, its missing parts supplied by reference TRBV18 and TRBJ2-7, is NAGVMQNPRHLVRRRGQEARLRCSPMKGHSHVYWYRQLPEEGLKFMVYLQKENIIDESGMPKERFSAEFPKEGPSILRIQQVVRGDSAAYFCASSPRHVSSYEQYFGPGTRLTVT.

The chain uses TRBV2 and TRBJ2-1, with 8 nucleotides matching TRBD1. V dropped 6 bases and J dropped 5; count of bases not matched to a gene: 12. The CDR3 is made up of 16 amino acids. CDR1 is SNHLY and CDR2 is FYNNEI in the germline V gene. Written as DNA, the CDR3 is TGTGCCAGCAGGGAATGGACAGGGCGGCCTAACAATGAGCAGTTCTTC. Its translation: CASREWTGRPNNEQFF.

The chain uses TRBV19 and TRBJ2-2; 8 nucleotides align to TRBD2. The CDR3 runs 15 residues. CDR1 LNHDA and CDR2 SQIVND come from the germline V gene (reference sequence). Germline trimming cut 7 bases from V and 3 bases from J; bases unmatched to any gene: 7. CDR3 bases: TGTGCCAGTAACACCGGGACTAGAGACACCGGGGAGCTGTTTTTT. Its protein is CASNTGTRDTGELFF.

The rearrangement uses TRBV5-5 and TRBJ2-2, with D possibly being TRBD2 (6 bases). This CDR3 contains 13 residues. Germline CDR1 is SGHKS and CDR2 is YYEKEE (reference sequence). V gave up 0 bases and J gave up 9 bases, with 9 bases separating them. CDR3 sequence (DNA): TGTGCCAGCAGCTTGGGGGCGGGAAGGGAGCTGTTTTTT. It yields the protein CASSLGAGRELFF.

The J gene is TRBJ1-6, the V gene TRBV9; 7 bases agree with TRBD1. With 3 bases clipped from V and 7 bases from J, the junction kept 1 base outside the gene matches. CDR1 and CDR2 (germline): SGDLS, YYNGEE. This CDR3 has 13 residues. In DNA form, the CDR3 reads TGTGCCAGCAGCGCGACAGGGAATTCACCCCTCCACTTT. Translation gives CASSATGNSPLHF.

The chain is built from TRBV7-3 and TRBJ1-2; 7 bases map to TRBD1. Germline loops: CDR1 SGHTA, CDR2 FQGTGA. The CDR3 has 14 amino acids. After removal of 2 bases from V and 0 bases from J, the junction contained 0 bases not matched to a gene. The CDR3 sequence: CASSLDRANYGYTF. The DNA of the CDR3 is TGTGCCAGCAGCTTAGACAGGGCTAACTATGGCTACACCTTC.